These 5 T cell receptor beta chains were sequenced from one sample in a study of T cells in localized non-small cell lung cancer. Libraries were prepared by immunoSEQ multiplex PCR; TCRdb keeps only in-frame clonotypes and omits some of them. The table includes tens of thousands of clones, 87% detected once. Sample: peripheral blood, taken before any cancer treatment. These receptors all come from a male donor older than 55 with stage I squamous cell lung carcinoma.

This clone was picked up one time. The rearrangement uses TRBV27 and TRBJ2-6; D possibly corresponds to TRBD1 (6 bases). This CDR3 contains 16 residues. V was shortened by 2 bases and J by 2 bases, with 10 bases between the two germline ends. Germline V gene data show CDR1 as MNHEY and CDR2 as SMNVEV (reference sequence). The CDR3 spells CASSLGDKAGANVLTF. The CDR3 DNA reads TGTGCCAGCAGTTTAGGGGACAAGGCTGGGGCCAACGTCCTGACTTTC.

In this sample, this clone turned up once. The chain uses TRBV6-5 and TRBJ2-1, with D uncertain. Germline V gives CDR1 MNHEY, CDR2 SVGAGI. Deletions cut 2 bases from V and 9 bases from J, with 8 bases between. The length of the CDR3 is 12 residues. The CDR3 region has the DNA TGTGCCAGCAGTTACACGTGGGCTGAGCAGTTCTTC. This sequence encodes CASSYTWAEQFF.

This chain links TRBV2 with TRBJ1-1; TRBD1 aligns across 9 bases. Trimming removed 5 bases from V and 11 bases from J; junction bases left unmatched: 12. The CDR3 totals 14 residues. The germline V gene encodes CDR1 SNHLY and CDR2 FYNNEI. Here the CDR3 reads CASSSPGQGLRAFF. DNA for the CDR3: TGTGCCAGCAGTAGCCCGGGACAGGGTTTAAGGGCTTTCTTT. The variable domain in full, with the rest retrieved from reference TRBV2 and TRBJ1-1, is EPEVTQTPSHQVTQMGQEVILRCVPISNHLYFYWYRQILGQKVEFLVSFYNNEISEKSEIFDDQFSVERPDGSNFTLKIRSTKLEDSAMYFCASSSPGQGLRAFFGQGTRLTVV.

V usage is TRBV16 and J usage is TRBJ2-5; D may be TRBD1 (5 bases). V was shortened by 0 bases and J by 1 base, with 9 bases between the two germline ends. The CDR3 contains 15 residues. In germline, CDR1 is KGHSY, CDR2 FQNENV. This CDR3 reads CASSQSTQVQETQYF. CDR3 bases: TGTGCCAGCAGCCAATCGACACAGGTCCAAGAGACCCAGTACTTC.

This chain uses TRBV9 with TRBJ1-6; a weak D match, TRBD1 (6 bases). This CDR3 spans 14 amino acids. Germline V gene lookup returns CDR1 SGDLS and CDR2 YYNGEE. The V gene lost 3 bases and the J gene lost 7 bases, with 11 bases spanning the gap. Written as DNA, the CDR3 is TGTGCCAGCAGCGCCCGACAGGAGAATTCACCCCTCCACTTT. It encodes CASSARQENSPLHF.